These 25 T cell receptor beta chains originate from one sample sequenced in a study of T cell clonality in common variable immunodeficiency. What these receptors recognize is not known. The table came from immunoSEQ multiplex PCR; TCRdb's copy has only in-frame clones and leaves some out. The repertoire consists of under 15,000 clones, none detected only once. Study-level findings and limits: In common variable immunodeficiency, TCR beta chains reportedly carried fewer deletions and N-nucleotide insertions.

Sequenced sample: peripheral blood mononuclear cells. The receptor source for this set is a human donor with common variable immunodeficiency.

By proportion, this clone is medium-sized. CDR3 protein: CASSLGPEFSYEQYF. Partial CDR3 DNA: TGTGCCAGCAGCTTGGGTCCAGAGTTCTCCTACGAG. J is TRBJ2-7 and V is TRBV5-5; no definite D call. The read finishes 3 residues shy of the CDR3 end, and the germline J gene is used to complete it. The V gene's germline CDR1 is SGHKS and CDR2 YYEKEE (reference sequence). The CDR3 runs 15 residues. The ends were cut back, 0 bases at V and 0 bases at J, with 10 bases in the middle. Full variable domain (rest looked up from reference TRBV5-5 and TRBJ2-7): DAGVTQSPTHLIKTRGQQVTLRCSPISGHKSVSWYQQVLGQGPQFIFQYYEKEERGRGNFPDRFSARQFPNYSSELNVNALLLGDSALYLCASSLGPEFSYEQYFGPGTRLTVT.

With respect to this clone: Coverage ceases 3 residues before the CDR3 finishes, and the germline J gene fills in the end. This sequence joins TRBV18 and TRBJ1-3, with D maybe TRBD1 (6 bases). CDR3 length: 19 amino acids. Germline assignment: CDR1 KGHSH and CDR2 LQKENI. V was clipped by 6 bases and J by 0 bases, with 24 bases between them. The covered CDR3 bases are TGTGCCAGCTCTCTCACAGCCGGGACAACCTCGAACTCTGGAAACACC. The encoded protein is CASSLTAGTTSNSGNT. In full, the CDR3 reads CASSLTAGTTSNSGNTIYF.

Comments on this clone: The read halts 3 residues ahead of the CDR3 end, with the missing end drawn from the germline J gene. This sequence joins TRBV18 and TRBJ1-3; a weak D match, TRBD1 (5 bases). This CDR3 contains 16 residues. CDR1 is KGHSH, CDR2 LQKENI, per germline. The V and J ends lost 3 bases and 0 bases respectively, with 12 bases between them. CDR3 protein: CASSPLGHFSGNTIYF. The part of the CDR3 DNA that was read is TGTGCCAGCTCACCCCTTGGACACTTCTCTGGAAACACC.

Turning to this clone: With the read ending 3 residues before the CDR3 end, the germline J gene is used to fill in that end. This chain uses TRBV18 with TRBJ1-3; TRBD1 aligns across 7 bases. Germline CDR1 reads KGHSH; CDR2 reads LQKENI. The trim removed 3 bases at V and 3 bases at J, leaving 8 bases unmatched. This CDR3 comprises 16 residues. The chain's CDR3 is CASSPKTGTFGNTIYF. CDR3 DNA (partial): TGTGCCAGCTCACCTAAGACAGGGACTTTTGGAAACACC.

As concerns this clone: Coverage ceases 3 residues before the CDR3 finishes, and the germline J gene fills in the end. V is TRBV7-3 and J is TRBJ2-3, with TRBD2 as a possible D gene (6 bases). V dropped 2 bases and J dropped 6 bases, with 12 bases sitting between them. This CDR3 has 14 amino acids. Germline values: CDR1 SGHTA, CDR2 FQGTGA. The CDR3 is CASSLGLARDTQYF. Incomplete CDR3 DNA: TGTGCCAGCAGCTTAGGGCTAGCGCGGGATACG. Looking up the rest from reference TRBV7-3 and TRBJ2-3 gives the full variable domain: GAGVSQTPSNKVTEKGKYVELRCDPISGHTALYWYRQSLGQGPEFLIYFQGTGAADDSGLPNDRFFAVRPEGSVSTLKIQRTERGDSAVYLCASSLGLARDTQYFGPGTRLTVL.

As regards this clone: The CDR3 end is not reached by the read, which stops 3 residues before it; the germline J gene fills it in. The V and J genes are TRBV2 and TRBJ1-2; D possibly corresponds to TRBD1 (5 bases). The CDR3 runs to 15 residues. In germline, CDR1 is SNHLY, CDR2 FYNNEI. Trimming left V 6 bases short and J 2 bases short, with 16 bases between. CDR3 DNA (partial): TGTGCCAGCAGCCCACCTTGGACAAGAAACTATGGC. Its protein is CASSPPWTRNYG. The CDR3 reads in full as CASSPPWTRNYGYTF.

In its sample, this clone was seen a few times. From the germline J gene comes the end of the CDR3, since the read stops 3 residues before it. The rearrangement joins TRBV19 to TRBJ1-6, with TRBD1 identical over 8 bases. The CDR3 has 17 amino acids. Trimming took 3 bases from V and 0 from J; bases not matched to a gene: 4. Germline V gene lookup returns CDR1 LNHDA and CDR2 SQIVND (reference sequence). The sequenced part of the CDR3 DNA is TGTGCCAGTAGTATCCGACAGGGGAGCTCCTATAATTCACCC. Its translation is CASSIRQGSSYNSP. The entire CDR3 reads CASSIRQGSSYNSPLHF.

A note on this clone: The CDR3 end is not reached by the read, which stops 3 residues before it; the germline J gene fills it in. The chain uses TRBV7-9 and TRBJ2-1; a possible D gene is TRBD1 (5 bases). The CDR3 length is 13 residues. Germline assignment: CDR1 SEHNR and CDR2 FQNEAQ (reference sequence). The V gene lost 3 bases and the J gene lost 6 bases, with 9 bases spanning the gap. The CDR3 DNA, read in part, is TGTGCCAGCAGCTTTCAAGGGGTCAATGAG. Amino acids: CASSFQGVNE. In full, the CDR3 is CASSFQGVNEQFF.

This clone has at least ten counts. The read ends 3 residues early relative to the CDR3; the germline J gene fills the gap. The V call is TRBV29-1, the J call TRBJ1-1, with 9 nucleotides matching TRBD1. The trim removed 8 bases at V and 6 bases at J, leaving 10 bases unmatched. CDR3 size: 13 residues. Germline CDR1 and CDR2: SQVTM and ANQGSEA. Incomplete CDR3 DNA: TGCAGCTTCAACAGGGGGCAGGGGGCTGAA. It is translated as CSFNRGQGAE. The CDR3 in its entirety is CSFNRGQGAEAFF.

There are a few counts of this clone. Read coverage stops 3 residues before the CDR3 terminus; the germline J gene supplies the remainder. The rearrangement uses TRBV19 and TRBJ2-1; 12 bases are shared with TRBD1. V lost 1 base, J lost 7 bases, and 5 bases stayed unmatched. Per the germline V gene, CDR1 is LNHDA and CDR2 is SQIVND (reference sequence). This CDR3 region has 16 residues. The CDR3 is CASSIAGTGGLNEQFF. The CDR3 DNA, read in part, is TGTGCCAGTAGTATAGCGGGGACAGGGGGCTTAAATGAG.

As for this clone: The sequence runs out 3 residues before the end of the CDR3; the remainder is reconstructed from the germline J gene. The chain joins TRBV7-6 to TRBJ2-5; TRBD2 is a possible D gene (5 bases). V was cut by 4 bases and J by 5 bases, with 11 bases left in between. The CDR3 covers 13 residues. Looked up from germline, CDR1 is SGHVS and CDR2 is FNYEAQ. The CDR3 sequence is CASSSPPGETQYF. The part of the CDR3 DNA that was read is TGTGCCAGCAGCTCTCCACCGGGGGAGACC.

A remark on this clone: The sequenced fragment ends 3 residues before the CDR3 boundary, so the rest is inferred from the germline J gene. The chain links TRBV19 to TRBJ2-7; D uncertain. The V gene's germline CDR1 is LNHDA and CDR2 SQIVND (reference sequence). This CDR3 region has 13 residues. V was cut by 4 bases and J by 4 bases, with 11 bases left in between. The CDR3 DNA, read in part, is TGTGCCAGTAGTAGGCAGGCCCTTTACGAG. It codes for CASSRQALYE. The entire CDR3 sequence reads CASSRQALYEQYF.

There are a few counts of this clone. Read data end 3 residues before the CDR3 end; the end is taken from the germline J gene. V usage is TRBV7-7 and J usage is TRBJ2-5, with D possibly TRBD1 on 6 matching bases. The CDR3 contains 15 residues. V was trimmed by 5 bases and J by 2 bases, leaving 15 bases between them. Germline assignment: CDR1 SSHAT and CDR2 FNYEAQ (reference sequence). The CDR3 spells CASSVQGQSQETQYF. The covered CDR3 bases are TGTGCCAGCAGCGTACAGGGTCAGTCTCAAGAGACC.

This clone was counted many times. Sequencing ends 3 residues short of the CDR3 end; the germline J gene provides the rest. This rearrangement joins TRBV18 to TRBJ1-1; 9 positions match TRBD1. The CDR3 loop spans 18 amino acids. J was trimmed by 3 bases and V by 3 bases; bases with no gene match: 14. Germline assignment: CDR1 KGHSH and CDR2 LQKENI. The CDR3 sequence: CASSPYLWRQGVYTEAFF. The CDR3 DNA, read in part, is TGTGCCAGCTCACCCTACCTATGGCGACAGGGGGTTTACACTGAA.

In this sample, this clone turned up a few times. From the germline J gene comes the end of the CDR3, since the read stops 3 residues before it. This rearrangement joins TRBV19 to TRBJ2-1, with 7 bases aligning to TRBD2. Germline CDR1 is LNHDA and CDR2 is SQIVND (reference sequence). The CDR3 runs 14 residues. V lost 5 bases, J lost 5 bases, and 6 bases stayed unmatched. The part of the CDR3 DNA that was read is TGTGCCAGTAGTCGGGACTACCCTAACAATGAG. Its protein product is CASSRDYPNNE. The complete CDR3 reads CASSRDYPNNEQFF.

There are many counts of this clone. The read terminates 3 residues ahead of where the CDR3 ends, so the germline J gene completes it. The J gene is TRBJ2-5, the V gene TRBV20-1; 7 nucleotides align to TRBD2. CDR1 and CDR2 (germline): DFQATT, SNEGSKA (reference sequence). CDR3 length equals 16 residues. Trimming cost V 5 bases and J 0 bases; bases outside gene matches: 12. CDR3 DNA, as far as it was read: TGCAGTGCTGGGTTCTCTAGCGGAGCTTACCAAGAGACC. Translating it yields CSAGFSSGAYQET. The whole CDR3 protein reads CSAGFSSGAYQETQYF.

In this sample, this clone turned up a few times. The sequenced part of the CDR3 DNA is TGTGCCAGCTCACCGTCGACAGGTCCGGGGGAG. Its translation is CASSPSTGPGE. The entire CDR3 sequence reads CASSPSTGPGELFF. The chain couples TRBV18 to TRBJ2-2; a weak D match, TRBD1 (6 bases). The read is 3 residues too short to cover the CDR3 end, so that end is filled in from the germline J gene. Germline lookup yields CDR1 KGHSH and CDR2 LQKENI. Trimming took 3 bases from V and 8 from J, leaving 13 bases between them. CDR3 length: 14 residues.

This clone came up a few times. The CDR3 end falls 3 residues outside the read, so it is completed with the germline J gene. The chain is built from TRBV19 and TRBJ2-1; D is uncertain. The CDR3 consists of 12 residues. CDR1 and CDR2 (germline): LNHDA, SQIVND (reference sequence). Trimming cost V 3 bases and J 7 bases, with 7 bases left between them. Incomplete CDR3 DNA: TGTGCCAGTAGTATGGTGCGGAATGAG. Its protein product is CASSMVRNE. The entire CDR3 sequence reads CASSMVRNEQFF. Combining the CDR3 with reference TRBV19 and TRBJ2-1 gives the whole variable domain DGGITQSPKYLFRKEGQNVTLSCEQNLNHDAMYWYRQDPGQGLRLIYYSQIVNDFQKGDIAEGYSVSREKKESFPLTVTSAQKNPTAFYLCASSMVRNEQFFGPGTRLTVL.

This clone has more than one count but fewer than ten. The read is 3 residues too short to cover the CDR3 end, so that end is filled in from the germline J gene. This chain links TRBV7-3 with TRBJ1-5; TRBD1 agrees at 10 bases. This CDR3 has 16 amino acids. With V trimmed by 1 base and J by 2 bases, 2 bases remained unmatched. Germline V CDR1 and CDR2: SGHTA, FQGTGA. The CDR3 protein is CASSLIGTGGNQPQHF. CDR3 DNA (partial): TGTGCCAGCAGCTTAATCGGGACAGGGGGCAATCAGCCC.

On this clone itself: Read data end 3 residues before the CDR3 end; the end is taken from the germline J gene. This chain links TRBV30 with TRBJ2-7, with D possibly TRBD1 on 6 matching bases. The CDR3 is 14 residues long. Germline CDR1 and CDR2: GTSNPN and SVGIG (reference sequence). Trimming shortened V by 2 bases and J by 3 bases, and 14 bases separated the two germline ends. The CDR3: CAWSIPPGVYEQYF. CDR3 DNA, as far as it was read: TGTGCCTGGAGTATACCCCCAGGGGTCTACGAG.

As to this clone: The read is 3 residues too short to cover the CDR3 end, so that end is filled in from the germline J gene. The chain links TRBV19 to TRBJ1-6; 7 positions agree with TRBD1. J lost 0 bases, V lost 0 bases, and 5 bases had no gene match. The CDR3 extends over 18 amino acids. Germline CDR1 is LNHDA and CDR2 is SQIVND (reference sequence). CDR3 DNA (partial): TGTGCCAGTAGTATAGAATCGACAGGGAGCTCCTATAATTCACCC. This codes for CASSIESTGSSYNSP. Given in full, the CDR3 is CASSIESTGSSYNSPLHF.

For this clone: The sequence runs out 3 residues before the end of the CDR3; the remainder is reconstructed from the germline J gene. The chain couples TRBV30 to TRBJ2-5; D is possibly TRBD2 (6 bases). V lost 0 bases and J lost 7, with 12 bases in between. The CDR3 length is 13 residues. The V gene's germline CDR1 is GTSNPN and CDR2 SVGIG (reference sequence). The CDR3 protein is CAWSVWQGGTQYF. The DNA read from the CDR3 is TGTGCCTGGAGTGTGTGGCAGGGAGGGACC.

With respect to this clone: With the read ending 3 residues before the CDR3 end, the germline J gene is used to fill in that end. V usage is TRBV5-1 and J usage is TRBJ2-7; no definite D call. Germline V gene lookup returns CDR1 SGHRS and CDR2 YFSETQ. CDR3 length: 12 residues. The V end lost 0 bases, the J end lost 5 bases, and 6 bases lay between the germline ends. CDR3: CASSLGANEQYF. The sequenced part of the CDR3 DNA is TGCGCCAGCAGCTTGGGCGCAAACGAG.

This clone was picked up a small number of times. The CDR3 bases that were read are TGTGCCAGCTCACCACGGTCAGGGGGCGAATCCTACGAG. It translates to CASSPRSGGESYE. The entire CDR3 protein reads CASSPRSGGESYEQYF. The J gene is TRBJ2-7, the V gene TRBV18, with 8 bases fitting TRBD1. Read coverage stops 3 residues before the CDR3 terminus; the germline J gene supplies the remainder. The CDR3 has 16 residues. Trimming removed 1 base from V and 1 base from J; junction bases left unmatched: 6. The germline V gene encodes CDR1 KGHSH and CDR2 LQKENI.

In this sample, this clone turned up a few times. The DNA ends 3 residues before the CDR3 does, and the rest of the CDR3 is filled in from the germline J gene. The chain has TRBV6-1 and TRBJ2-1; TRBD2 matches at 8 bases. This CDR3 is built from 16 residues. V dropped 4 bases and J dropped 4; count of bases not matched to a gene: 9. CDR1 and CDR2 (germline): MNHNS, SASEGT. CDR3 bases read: TGTGCCAGCAGTGCCACCACTAGCGGAGGATACAATGAG. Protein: CASSATTSGGYNE. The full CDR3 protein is CASSATTSGGYNEQFF.